The 12 T cell receptor beta chains below all came from one sample that was sequenced in a study of human T cells and chemical hapten exposure (TCRdb year 2021). Libraries were constructed by RACE. Sequencing was performed on a NextSeq 500. The raw public reads went through TCRdb reprocessing: fastp at Q25, MiXCR clone calling, in-frame beta chains kept. Rows with a matching CDR3 protein are joined into one entry that keeps the most common DNA and genes. The sample table contains roughly 380,000 distinct CDR3 sequences; only one count was recorded for 6% to 7% of them. The ten biggest clones cover around 5.8% of the sample. The time point label, as the study defines it: patch test 2, 6 weeks after DPC sensitization. In light of the paper, this sample's treatment or condition label describes: therapeutic diphenylcyclopropenone sensitization with weekly scalp DPC. The source material was whole blood, sampled in connection with sensitization to the hapten diphenylcyclopropenone (DPC). The receptor source for this set is a woman aged 18-29 years with alopecia areata. Some clones in this sample may be carry-over from other donors' samples.

This clonotype was detected only a few times. The chain is built from TRBV28 and TRBJ2-3; D possibly corresponds to TRBD2 (6 bases). The germline V gene encodes CDR1 MDHEN and CDR2 SYDVKM. Between the trimmed V and J ends, which lost 3 bases and 2 bases, there was a span of 18 bases. The CDR3 contains 17 residues. The CDR3 region has the DNA TGTGCCAGCAGTTTGGTCCCGATGGCGGGGTTCACAGATACGCAGTATTTT. Protein sequence: CASSLVPMAGFTDTQYF.

This sequence joins TRBV3-1 and TRBJ1-4; 7 bases agree with TRBD1. CDR3 length equals 16 residues. Looked up from germline, CDR1 is LGHDT and CDR2 is YNNKEL (reference sequence). The junction had 8 bases not matched to a gene; V was cut back by 0 bases and J by 7 bases. The CDR3 loop reads CASSQDRPRGTEKLFF. CDR3 coding DNA: TGTGCCAGCAGCCAAGATCGTCCCAGGGGGACTGAAAAACTGTTTTTT.

With respect to this clonotype: One base away lies a much larger clone, so this may be a sequencing read error. The chain has TRBV13 and TRBJ1-2; D ambiguous. CDR3 length: 15 residues. In germline, CDR1 is PRHDT, CDR2 FYEKMQ (reference sequence). This chain's CDR3 is CASSLRSGGVYGYSF. The CDR3, as DNA: TGTGCCAGCAGCTTAAGGTCTGGTGGGGTCTATGGCTACTCCTTC.

There are a few counts of this clonotype. This rearrangement joins TRBV7-9 to TRBJ2-1; the D is unclear. CDR1 and CDR2 from the germline V gene are SEHNR and FQNEAQ (reference sequence). This CDR3 region has 15 residues. Trimming took 5 bases from V and 2 from J, leaving 13 bases between them. CDR3 DNA sequence: TGTGCCAGCAGCCCCACGGGTGACCCCTACAATGAGCAGTTCTTC. Encoded protein: CASSPTGDPYNEQFF.

The chain links TRBV6-1 to TRBJ2-1; 7 nucleotides align to TRBD1. The CDR3 totals 18 residues. V shed 4 bases, J shed 4 bases, and the junction held 16 bases outside the gene matches. Germline loops: CDR1 MNHNS, CDR2 SASEGT. The CDR3 reads CASSGDSPTRGNYNEQFF. The CDR3 bases are TGTGCCAGCAGTGGGGACAGTCCGACAAGGGGGAATTACAATGAGCAGTTCTTC.

This clonotype was observed many times. The chain recombines TRBV9 with TRBJ1-3, with 7 bases identical to TRBD1. Germline assignment: CDR1 SGDLS and CDR2 YYNGEE. This CDR3 has 16 amino acids. Trimming removed 3 bases from V and 0 bases from J; junction bases left unmatched: 6. The CDR3 protein is CASSGTGLSSGNTIYF. The CDR3, as DNA: TGTGCCAGCAGCGGGACAGGCTTGAGCTCTGGAAACACCATATATTTT.

This clonotype was observed a handful of times. J is TRBJ2-2 and V is TRBV2, with D perhaps TRBD1 or TRBD2 (5 bases each). Germline CDR1 SNHLY, CDR2 FYNNEI. This CDR3 has 16 amino acids. The V end lost 3 bases, the J end lost 0 bases, and 11 bases lay between the germline ends. In DNA form, the CDR3 reads TGTGCCAGCAGTGAGCAGAGGGGCGCGAACACCGGGGAGCTGTTTTTT. It yields the protein CASSEQRGANTGELFF.

V usage is TRBV5-4 and J usage is TRBJ2-3, with 8 bases lining up with TRBD1. Trimming removed 9 bases from V and 4 bases from J; junction bases left unmatched: 7. Germline CDR1 reads SGHNT; CDR2 reads YYREEE (reference sequence). The CDR3 length is 13 residues. The CDR3 is CAIMDRAADTQYF. For the CDR3, the DNA is TGTGCCATTATGGACAGGGCGGCAGATACGCAGTATTTT. Supplemented by reference TRBV5-4 and TRBJ2-3, the full variable domain reads ETGVTQSPTHLIKTRGQQVTLRCSSQSGHNTVSWYQQALGQGPQFIFQYYREEENGRGNFPPRFSGLQFPNYSSELNVNALELDDSALYLCAIMDRAADTQYFGPGTRLTVL.

This clonotype was counted only a few times. The V call is TRBV28, the J call TRBJ1-5, with TRBD1 matching 8 bases. The CDR3 is 15 amino acids. The V gene end was trimmed by 3 bases and the J gene end by 4 bases; junction bases not matched to a gene: 5. The germline V gene has CDR1 MDHEN and CDR2 SYDVKM. Written as DNA, the CDR3 is TGTGCCAGCAGTTTCGACAGGGGTCGGAATCAGCCCCAGCATTTT. Translated: CASSFDRGRNQPQHF.

In this sample, this clonotype turned up a few times. Here the CDR3 DNA reads TGTGCCAGCAGCCGCGCGGCAGGGGCGGGAGATACGCAGTATTTT. This encodes CASSRAAGAGDTQYF. V and J are TRBV11-1 and TRBJ2-3; D may be TRBD1 (6 bases). The CDR3 contains 15 residues. Germline V CDR1 and CDR2: SGHAT, FQDESV (reference sequence). Trimming removed 5 bases from V and 5 bases from J, with 17 bases in between.

This clonotype was counted between two and nine times. The chain has TRBV24-1 and TRBJ1-2; D gene uncertain. Germline V gives CDR1 KGHDR, CDR2 SFDVKD. The CDR3 totals 12 residues. V shed 1 base and J shed 7 bases, with 6 bases lying between them. For the CDR3, the DNA is TGTGCCACCAGTGATTTCCTTGTTGGCTACACCTTC. Protein product: CATSDFLVGYTF.

This clonotype was recorded many times. V gene TRBV6-2 or TRBV6-3 combines with J gene TRBJ1-2, with D possibly matching TRBD1 (6 bases). Looked up from germline, CDR1 is MNHEY and CDR2 is SVGEGT. This CDR3 is 15 amino acids long. V was pared by 4 bases and J by 1 base, with 13 bases between. CDR3 sequence: CASSFDRSFNYGYTF. DNA for the CDR3: TGTGCCAGCAGTTTCGACAGGTCCTTTAACTATGGCTACACCTTC.